The following is a TCR beta chain sequence with its context. Its antigen is as yet unknown. These data come from a study of T cell clonotyping in hematopoietic cell transplantation. As for the study in general: Recipient samples before transplant were obtained post-cytoreduction. Points from the study as a whole: At the given depth, recipient repertoires were over 95% de novo clonotypes.

Data came from immunoSEQ multiplex PCR; TCRdb stores just in-frame clones and leaves some out. The sample shows 6,500 or so clones, 95% to 97% of them seen only once. Germline CDR1 reads SEHNR; CDR2 reads FQNEAQ (reference sequence). Trimming took 5 bases from V and 8 from J, leaving 16 bases between them. There are 14 residues in the CDR3. Time point meaning: recipient sample about 28 days before transplant, after cytoreduction. V and J are TRBV7-9 and TRBJ2-1, with D possibly TRBD2 on 6 matching bases. The input for sequencing was peripheral blood mononuclear cells, taken before stem cell transplant. The sequence derives from a man aged 70-80 years with acute myeloid leukemia. Some clones in this sample may be carry-over from other donors' samples. The CDR3 DNA sequence: TGTGCCAGCAGCGCACGGGGGAGTAGCGATGAGCAGTTCTTC. Amino acid sequence: CASSARGSSDEQFF. Together with reference TRBV7-9 and TRBJ2-1, the CDR3 gives the full variable domain: DTGVSQNPRHKITKRGQNVTFRCDPISEHNRLYWYRQTLGQGPEFLTYFQNEAQLEKSRLLSDRFSAERPKGSFSTLEIQRTEQGDSAMYLCASSARGSSDEQFFGPGTRLTVL.